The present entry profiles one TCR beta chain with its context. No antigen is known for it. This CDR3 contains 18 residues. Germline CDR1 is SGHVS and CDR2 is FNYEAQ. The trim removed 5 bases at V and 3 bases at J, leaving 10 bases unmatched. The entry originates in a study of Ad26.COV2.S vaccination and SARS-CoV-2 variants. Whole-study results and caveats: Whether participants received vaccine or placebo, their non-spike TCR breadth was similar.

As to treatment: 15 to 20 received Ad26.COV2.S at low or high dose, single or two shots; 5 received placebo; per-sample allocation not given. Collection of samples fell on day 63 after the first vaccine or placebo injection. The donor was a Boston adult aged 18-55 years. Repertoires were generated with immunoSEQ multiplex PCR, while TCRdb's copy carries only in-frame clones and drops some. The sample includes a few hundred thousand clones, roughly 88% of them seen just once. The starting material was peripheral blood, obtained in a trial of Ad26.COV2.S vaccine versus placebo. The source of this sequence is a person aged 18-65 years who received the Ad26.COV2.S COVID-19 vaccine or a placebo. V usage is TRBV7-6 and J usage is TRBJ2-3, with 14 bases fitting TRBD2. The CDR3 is CASSHGLAGGIGTDTQYF. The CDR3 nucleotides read TGTGCCAGCAGCCATGGACTAGCGGGGGGCATAGGAACAGATACGCAGTATTTT. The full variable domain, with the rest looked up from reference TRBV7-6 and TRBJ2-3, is GAGVSQSPRYKVTKRGQDVALRCDPISGHVSLYWYRQALGQGPEFLTYFNYEAQQDKSGLPNDRFSAERPEGSISTLTIQRTEQRDSAMYRCASSHGLAGGIGTDTQYFGPGTRLTVL.